This TCR beta chain was identified in a study of T cell repertoires in cytomegalovirus infection. Study-wide context: Matching HLA type, along with CMV infection, was indicated by public TCR beta signatures.

Whole-study findings and limits: Summed frequency of shared TCR beta families picked out CMV carriers who also had the relevant HLA. In two of eight donors, the top clonotype was HLA-C-restricted CMV-specific.

This clonotype was seen many times. Its antigen is undetermined. The V gene lost 5 bases and the J gene lost 6 bases, with 17 bases spanning the gap. The CDR3 covers 15 residues. TCRdb recomputed calls from the reads with MiXCR, one row per CDR3 protein. Seen here are roughly 300,000 distinct CDR3 sequences, 8% to 10% observed once, and the top ten hold 3.5% to 4.5%. The chain couples TRBV12-3 or TRBV12-4 to TRBJ1-5, with a tentative D call TRBD1 (6 bases). Sequenced material: PBMCs. This sequence originates from a human donor in good health (CMV status not recorded). Some clones in this sample may be carry-over from other donors' samples. The CDR3 coding sequence is TGTGCCAGCAGTATACAGGGAGAGGTAGGTCAGCCCCAGCATTTT. Its protein is CASSIQGEVGQPQHF.